This passage covers 30 T cell receptor beta chains from one sample sequenced in a study of cytomegalovirus exposure and HLA in healthy donors. The method was immunoSEQ multiplex PCR; TCRdb's version includes in-frame clones alone and lacks a portion of them. The sample gives 250,000 to 400,000 clones, 87% of which show up once; approximately 1% is in the top ten. Sequenced input: PBMCs. The receptors stem from a woman aged 30 to 39 in good health and CMV-seropositive.

The chain uses TRBV6-1 and TRBJ1-2, with a weak D call TRBD1 (5 bases). Looked up from germline, CDR1 is MNHNS and CDR2 is SASEGT. The CDR3 is 15 amino acids. Trimming removed 2 bases at V and 4 bases at J, with 14 bases between. CDR3 in amino acids: CASSETGRPLYGYTF. The CDR3 DNA reads as TGTGCCAGCAGTGAAACAGGCAGGCCACTCTATGGCTACACCTTC.

The gene calls are TRBV19 and TRBJ1-4; 7 bases line up with TRBD1. CDR3 length: 15 amino acids. J was trimmed by 4 bases and V by 5 bases; bases with no gene match: 7. Germline lookup yields CDR1 LNHDA and CDR2 SQIVND (reference sequence). The CDR3 coding sequence is TGTGCCAGTAGTCCTAGACAGGGTCATAATGAAAAACTGTTTTTT. Translation: CASSPRQGHNEKLFF.

The J gene is TRBJ2-7, the V gene TRBV7-9; D is ambiguous. CDR3 length: 15 amino acids. Germline V gene data show CDR1 as SEHNR and CDR2 as FQNEAQ (reference sequence). V dropped 1 base and J dropped 0 bases, with 10 bases sitting between them. CDR3 sequence: CASSLEPSPSYEQYF. CDR3 DNA sequence: TGTGCCAGCAGCTTAGAGCCGTCCCCCTCCTACGAGCAGTACTTC.

The gene calls are TRBV11-2 and TRBJ2-1; D might be TRBD2 (6 bases). V dropped 1 base and J dropped 8 bases, with 12 bases sitting between them. The CDR3 totals 14 residues. The germline V gene encodes CDR1 SGHAT and CDR2 FQNNGV. The DNA of the CDR3 is TGTGCCAGCAGCTTAGTTGGCCCGGGGGATGAGCAGTTCTTC. Its protein is CASSLVGPGDEQFF.

The chain couples TRBV6-1 to TRBJ2-7, with D possibly TRBD2 on 5 matching bases. The ends were cut back, 3 bases at V and 3 bases at J, with 9 bases in the middle. Germline V gene data show CDR1 as MNHNS and CDR2 as SASEGT. This CDR3 has 13 amino acids. The CDR3 loop reads CASSEVAGYEQYF. As DNA, the CDR3 is TGTGCCAGCAGTGAGGTGGCGGGCTACGAGCAGTACTTC.

The rearrangement links TRBV6-5 to TRBJ2-3; D not certain. V lost 5 bases and J 9 bases, leaving 9 bases between the germline ends. The CDR3 spans 11 residues. Germline V gene sequence: CDR1 MNHEY, CDR2 SVGAGI. CDR3 in DNA: TGTGCCAGCAGTACGAAGATGACGCAGTATTTT. Translation gives CASSTKMTQYF.

The chain couples TRBV5-6 to TRBJ2-6; no definite D call. Trimming took off 0 bases at V and 0 bases at J, with 7 bases between the two ends. This CDR3 contains 16 residues. Germline V gene data show CDR1 as SGHDT and CDR2 as YYEEEE. This CDR3 is CASSLAVTSGANVLTF. As DNA, the CDR3 is TGTGCCAGCAGCTTGGCAGTTACCTCTGGGGCCAACGTCCTGACTTTC.

This clone appeared a single time. The chain links TRBV4-3 to TRBJ2-2, with 9 bases that match TRBD2. The CDR3 consists of 14 residues. Germline V lookup: CDR1 LGHNA, CDR2 YSLEER. Trimming cost V 2 bases and J 14 bases; bases outside gene matches: 9. The chain's CDR3 is CASSQPSGGRSLFF. The CDR3 coding sequence is TGCGCCAGCAGCCAACCCAGCGGGGGGCGTTCACTGTTTTTT.

DNA for the CDR3: TGTGCCATCAGTGAATACAGCGGGAGACTCTACAATGAGCAGTTCTTC. It encodes CAISEYSGRLYNEQFF. V is TRBV10-3 and J is TRBJ2-1; 8 nucleotides agree with TRBD2. The germline V gene encodes CDR1 ENHRY and CDR2 SYGVKD. Unmatched junction bases numbered 7, after V lost 3 bases and J lost 3 bases. This CDR3 contains 16 residues.

The chain uses TRBV27 and TRBJ1-1; D not resolved. This CDR3 has 16 residues. CDR1 is MNHEY and CDR2 is SMNVEV in the germline V gene (reference sequence). V lost 6 bases to trimming and J lost 1 base, with 18 bases between them. CDR3 sequence (DNA): TGTGCCAGCAGCCCCTACTCACGAGGACCGAACACTGAAGCTTTCTTT. This sequence encodes CASSPYSRGPNTEAFF.

Only a few counts were recorded for this clone. The chain employs TRBV28 and TRBJ2-2; D call uncertain. Trimming cost V 3 bases and J 2 bases, with 4 bases left between them. CDR3 length equals 13 residues. The germline V gene has CDR1 MDHEN and CDR2 SYDVKM. This CDR3 reads CASSFPNTGELFF. In nucleotides, the CDR3 is TGTGCCAGCAGTTTTCCTAACACCGGGGAGCTGTTTTTT.

Here the CDR3 reads CASSSGQGRIQPQHF. CDR3 coding DNA: TGTGCCAGCAGTTCCGGACAGGGAAGGATTCAGCCCCAGCATTTT. J is TRBJ1-5 and V is TRBV28; 8 nucleotides line up with TRBD1. CDR3 length equals 15 residues. CDR1 and CDR2 from the germline V gene are MDHEN and SYDVKM. Trimming removed 4 bases from V and 6 bases from J; junction bases left unmatched: 8.

V usage is TRBV7-8 and J usage is TRBJ2-7; 7 positions agree with TRBD2. After removal of 5 bases from V and 0 bases from J, the junction contained 13 bases not matched to a gene. Germline V CDR1 and CDR2: SGHVS, FQNEAQ. This CDR3 spans 17 amino acids. DNA of the CDR3: TGTGCCAGCAGCCTTACCGCTAGCGGAGTCAGCTCCTACGAGCAGTACTTC. This codes for CASSLTASGVSSYEQYF.

This chain links TRBV7-2 with TRBJ2-7, with 8 bases fitting TRBD1. Unmatched junction bases numbered 7, after V lost 5 bases and J lost 4 bases. Germline V gene data show CDR1 as SGHTA and CDR2 as FQGNSA. The CDR3 is 14 amino acids. CDR3 amino acids: CASSLRGRVYEQYF. CDR3 coding DNA: TGTGCCAGCAGCCTCAGGGGGCGCGTTTACGAGCAGTACTTC.

V usage is TRBV5-1 and J usage is TRBJ2-5; perhaps TRBD2 as D (5 bases). The CDR3 runs to 16 residues. The germline gives CDR1 SGHRS, CDR2 YFSETQ. The V end lost 0 bases, the J end lost 4 bases, and 16 bases lay between the germline ends. CDR3 region: CASSLVTGKRAETQYF. In DNA, the CDR3 is TGCGCCAGCAGCTTGGTGACGGGGAAGAGGGCAGAGACCCAGTACTTC.

This sequence joins TRBV4-3 and TRBJ1-6; TRBD1 might be the D (5 bases). Germline V gene sequence: CDR1 LGHNA, CDR2 YSLEER. The V end was cut by 0 bases, the J end by 4 bases, with 10 bases between. The CDR3 contains 16 residues. The CDR3 nucleotides are TGCGCCAGCAGCCAAGATGGGACGGCGTATAATTCACCCCTCCACTTT. This translates into CASSQDGTAYNSPLHF.

The chain links TRBV4-1 to TRBJ1-5; D ambiguous. The CDR3 is 12 amino acids. Germline CDR1 MGHRA, CDR2 YSYEKL. Trimming cost V 2 bases and J 5 bases, with 4 bases left between them. CDR3 DNA: TGCGCCAGCAGCCAACCGGATCAGCCCCAGCATTTT. This translates into CASSQPDQPQHF.

The rearrangement links TRBV11-3 to TRBJ2-5; 11 nucleotides agree with TRBD2. The CDR3 runs 16 residues. Germline loops: CDR1 SGHNT, CDR2 YENEEA. Trimming at V came to 5 bases and at J to 5 bases, leaving 10 bases not matched to a gene. CDR3 in DNA: TGTGCCAGCAGCCTAATAGCGGGGGGGCCGGGGGAGACCCAGTACTTC. Its translation: CASSLIAGGPGETQYF.

The V call is TRBV19, the J call TRBJ2-1, with 12 bases identical to TRBD2. CDR3 length: 14 residues. V dropped 5 bases and J dropped 8; count of bases not matched to a gene: 4. Germline V gene data show CDR1 as LNHDA and CDR2 as SQIVND (reference sequence). CDR3 in amino acids: CASSWLAGGDEQFF. The CDR3 coding sequence is TGTGCCAGTAGTTGGCTAGCGGGAGGGGATGAGCAGTTCTTC.

This chain uses TRBV6-5 with TRBJ2-7; 11 bases line up with TRBD1. CDR3 length equals 14 residues. Trimming at V came to 1 base and at J to 6 bases, leaving 2 bases not matched to a gene. CDR1 and CDR2 (germline): MNHEY, SVGAGI. CDR3 sequence (DNA): TGTGCCAGCAGTTACTATGGACAGGGGGCCGAGCAGTACTTC. Protein sequence: CASSYYGQGAEQYF.

About this clone itself: Other DNA sequences of this sample code for an identical CDR3. This sequence joins TRBV7-9 and TRBJ1-2; 7 positions match TRBD1. Trimming at V came to 4 bases and at J to 4 bases, leaving 3 bases not matched to a gene. The germline V gene encodes CDR1 SEHNR and CDR2 FQNEAQ (reference sequence). CDR3 size: 13 residues. CDR3 amino acids: CASSSTGTYGYTF. DNA for the CDR3: TGTGCCAGCAGCTCGACAGGGACCTATGGCTACACCTTC.

The chain couples TRBV2 to TRBJ1-5, with D uncertain. The germline gives CDR1 SNHLY, CDR2 FYNNEI. Between the trimmed V and J ends, which lost 2 bases and 4 bases, there was a span of 15 bases. This CDR3 contains 16 residues. Written as DNA, the CDR3 is TGTGCCAGCAGTGAAAATCTTCCGACCGCTAATCAGCCCCAGCATTTT. This translates into CASSENLPTANQPQHF.

CDR3 residues: CASSELAINTGELFF. The DNA for the CDR3 is TGTGCCAGCAGTGAACTAGCGATAAACACCGGGGAGCTGTTTTTT. The J gene is TRBJ2-2, the V gene TRBV2; perhaps TRBD2 as D (6 bases). With 2 bases removed from V and 2 bases from J, the gap between germline ends came to 9 bases. Germline CDR1 is SNHLY and CDR2 is FYNNEI. The CDR3 is 15 amino acids.

The chain joins TRBV7-8 to TRBJ2-7; D might be TRBD1 (6 bases). Trimming removed 4 bases from V and 2 bases from J, with 12 bases in between. Per germline, CDR1 SGHVS and CDR2 FQNEAQ. The CDR3 is 14 residues long. The CDR3 here is CASSSNRVAYEQYF. In nucleotides, the CDR3 is TGTGCCAGCAGCTCAAACAGGGTGGCCTACGAGCAGTACTTC.

This chain connects TRBV9 to TRBJ2-7; 13 bases are a match to TRBD2. J lost 4 bases, V lost 0 bases, and 1 base had no gene match. This CDR3 comprises 15 residues. Germline V CDR1 and CDR2: SGDLS, YYNGEE. The CDR3 loop is CASSVGTSGGYEQYF. CDR3 sequence (DNA): TGTGCCAGCAGCGTAGGGACTAGCGGGGGATACGAGCAGTACTTC.

The V and J genes are TRBV27 and TRBJ2-5; perhaps D is TRBD1 or TRBD2 (5 bases each). Trimming removed 7 bases at V and 4 bases at J, with 16 bases between. In germline, CDR1 is MNHEY, CDR2 SMNVEV (reference sequence). The CDR3 has 14 residues. The chain's CDR3 is CASMAGGAGETQYF. The CDR3 nucleotides are TGTGCCAGCATGGCGGGTGGGGCCGGAGAGACCCAGTACTTC.

This chain uses TRBV23-1 with TRBJ2-2; 8 bases match TRBD1. TRBV23-1 falls under the ORF class, with uncertain function. V was pared by 0 bases and J by 9 bases, with 9 bases of the junction left unmatched. This CDR3 comprises 16 residues. CDR3 sequence: CASSQSGTGWRRELFF. The CDR3 region has the DNA TGCGCCAGCAGTCAATCGGGGACAGGCTGGAGGAGGGAGCTGTTTTTT.

This clone was seen a single time. The chain has TRBV7-3 and TRBJ2-1, with 7 bases lining up with TRBD2. Trimming removed 1 base from V and 5 bases from J; junction bases left unmatched: 5. CDR3 length: 15 amino acids. The V gene's germline CDR1 is SGHTA and CDR2 FQGTGA. Here the CDR3 DNA reads TGTGCCAGCAGCTTAATTCCAGCGGGGAACAATGAGCAGTTCTTC. Translated, it gives CASSLIPAGNNEQFF.

This chain joins TRBV7-2 and TRBJ2-7; TRBD2 might be the D (6 bases). CDR3 length equals 16 residues. With 2 bases removed from V and 0 bases from J, the gap between germline ends came to 14 bases. CDR1 SGHTA and CDR2 FQGNSA come from the germline V gene. CDR3 region: CASSLISAGFSYEQYF. The DNA for the CDR3 is TGTGCCAGCAGCTTAATTTCGGCGGGATTCTCCTACGAGCAGTACTTC.

This sequence joins TRBV2 and TRBJ1-2; 10 bases agree with TRBD1. CDR1 and CDR2 (germline): SNHLY, FYNNEI. The CDR3 loop spans 15 amino acids. The V segment lost 6 bases and the J segment 6 bases; nucleotides outside the gene matches: 10. Here the CDR3 DNA reads TGTGCCAGCAGCGAGGGACAGGGGAAAGTGGATGGCTACACCTTC. Translating gives CASSEGQGKVDGYTF.